The rows below give T cell receptor beta chains drawn from one sample of a study of blood T cells in healthy people across ages. In TCRdb, the 5' RACE reads were re-called with MiXCR into one record per CDR3 protein. The repertoire has over 500,000 distinct CDR3 sequences, 40% to 65% of them found once; the top ten carry 13%. Material: blood. The receptors stem from a woman aged 80 or over in good health. The CDR3 runs from the conserved cysteine through the conserved F or W. A D gene is named only where the DNA matches it firmly. Size values are once, few and many counts, or a class for expanded clones, and some rows have none.

TRBJ2-3 NA 15 NA TRBV11-2 CASSLLASRTDTQYF TGTGCCAGCAGCCTATTAGCCAGCCGCACAGATACGCAGTATTTT
TRBJ2-2 TRBD2 16 many TRBV12-3/TRBV12-4 CASSLGTSGGSGELFF TGTGCCAGCAGTTTGGGGACTAGCGGGGGATCCGGGGAGCTGTTTTTT
TRBJ1-2 TRBD1 17 NA TRBV27 CASSLNTDRVRLDGYTF TGTGCCAGCAGTCTTAACACCGACAGGGTAAGATTGGATGGCTACACCTTC
TRBJ2-5 NA 14 NA TRBV5-1 CASSYGALYNEQYF TGCGCCAGCAGCTACGGAGCTCTGTACAATGAGCAGTACTTC
TRBJ2-7 TRBD1 15 few TRBV2 CASPRTGEKAYEQYF TGTGCCAGCCCTCGGACAGGGGAGAAAGCCTACGAGCAGTACTTC
TRBJ2-7 TRBD2 16 NA TRBV3-1 CASSSLLAGPYNEQYF TGTGCCAGCAGCTCCTTACTAGCGGGACCCTACAATGAGCAGTACTTC
TRBJ2-3 NA 15 NA TRBV20-1 CSARGWDWSTDTQYF TGCAGTGCTAGAGGGTGGGATTGGAGCACAGATACGCAGTATTTT
TRBJ2-7 TRBD2 15 NA TRBV6-6 CASSYAGRAGYEQYF TGTGCCAGCAGTTACGCCGGGAGGGCCGGCTACGAGCAGTACTTC
TRBJ2-1 TRBD1 16 many TRBV6-5 CASIGGIQGDTNEQFF TGTGCCAGCATCGGCGGGATACAGGGGGATACTAATGAGCAGTTCTTC
TRBJ2-1 NA 12 NA TRBV29-1 CSVNKNYNEQFF TGCAGCGTTAACAAGAACTACAATGAGCAGTTCTTC
TRBJ1-2 TRBD1 15 many TRBV10-3 CAISEAGQGIFGYTF TGTGCCATCAGTGAGGCTGGACAGGGGATCTTTGGCTACACCTTC
TRBJ1-2 TRBD1 14 NA TRBV12-3/TRBV12-4 CASGRTGPIYGYTF TGTGCCAGCGGAAGGACAGGCCCCATCTATGGCTACACCTTC
TRBJ1-2 NA 15 once TRBV5-1 CASSSYPAGRNGYTF TGCGCCAGCAGCTCCTATCCGGCAGGGAGGAATGGCTACACCTTC
TRBJ2-1 TRBD2 13 NA TRBV6-4 CASSALAGIEQFF TGTGCCAGCAGTGCACTAGCGGGCATTGAGCAGTTCTTC
TRBJ2-7 NA 12 NA TRBV11-2 CASSLVRSEQYF TGTGCCAGCAGCTTAGTAAGGTCCGAGCAGTACTTC
TRBJ2-7 NA 12 NA TRBV12-3/TRBV12-4 CASSLEVSEQYF TGTGCCAGCAGTTTGGAAGTATCCGAGCAGTACTTC
TRBJ2-1 TRBD2 15 NA TRBV6-6 CASSSTSGGQNEQFF TGTGCCAGCAGTTCAACTAGCGGGGGGCAAAATGAGCAGTTCTTC
TRBJ1-1 NA 13 NA TRBV7-8 CASQRAMNTEAFF TGTGCCAGCCAGCGGGCTATGAACACTGAAGCTTTCTTT
TRBJ2-2 NA 14 NA TRBV20-1 CSAKGLLNTGELFF TGCAGTGCCAAGGGACTGCTGAACACCGGGGAGCTGTTTTTT
TRBJ1-3 NA 14 NA TRBV28 CASSFAGAGNTIYF TGTGCCAGCAGTTTCGCGGGGGCTGGAAACACCATATATTTT
TRBJ2-5 NA 12 NA TRBV6-5 CASGRFRETQYF TGTGCCAGCGGACGATTCCGAGAGACCCAGTACTTC
TRBJ2-7 NA 14 NA TRBV12-3/TRBV12-4 CASSPGHSSYEQYF TGTGCCAGCAGTCCGGGACATAGCTCCTACGAGCAGTACTTC
TRBJ1-5 TRBD1 14 many TRBV6-5 CASRPGTGAQPQHF TGTGCCAGCAGGCCCGGGACAGGGGCTCAGCCCCAGCATTTT
TRBJ2-3 TRBD2 15 NA TRBV7-2 CASTTFSGGRDTQYF TGTGCCAGCACCACCTTCAGCGGGGGGCGGGATACGCAGTATTTT
TRBJ2-5 NA 12 NA TRBV29-1 CSVQSGQETQYF TGCAGCGTTCAATCAGGGCAAGAGACCCAGTACTTC
TRBJ1-2 TRBD1 13 NA TRBV4-1 CASSLRQGFGYTF TGCGCCAGCAGCCTCAGACAGGGGTTTGGCTACACCTTC
TRBJ2-7 TRBD1 15 NA TRBV2 CASSDTGQETYEQYF TGTGCCAGCAGTGACACCGGACAGGAGACCTACGAGCAGTACTTC
TRBJ2-3 TRBD2 15 once TRBV6-4 CASSEGGRRTDTQYF TGTGCCAGCAGTGAAGGCGGGAGGCGCACAGATACGCAGTATTTT
TRBJ1-5 NA 15 NA TRBV11-2 CASSLGQGSAQPQHF TGTGCCAGCAGCTTAGGGCAGGGGTCGGCGCAGCCCCAGCATTTT
TRBJ1-2 NA 14 NA TRBV5-1 CASSLTPRGSGYTF TGCGCCAGCAGCTTGACGCCCAGGGGTTCTGGCTACACCTTC
TRBJ2-7 NA 15 NA TRBV7-2 CASSLSRDSYNEQYF TGTGCCAGCAGCTTATCGCGGGACTCCTACAATGAGCAGTACTTC
TRBJ2-1 TRBD2 18 many TRBV28 CASSSTSGRRVPYNEQFF TGTGCCAGCAGCTCTACTAGCGGGAGACGAGTCCCCTACAATGAGCAGTTCTTC
TRBJ2-5 TRBD1 14 many TRBV20-1 CSASAGTAQETQYF TGCAGTGCTAGCGCCGGGACAGCTCAAGAGACCCAGTACTTC
TRBJ2-4 NA 12 many TRBV12-3/TRBV12-4 CASGIAKNIQYF TGTGCCTCGGGAATAGCCAAAAACATTCAGTACTTC
TRBJ2-3 NA 16 once TRBV12-3/TRBV12-4 CASRQRSRGRTDTQYF TGTGCCAGCAGGCAAAGATCCCGGGGCCGCACAGATACGCAGTATTTT
TRBJ2-6 NA 15 NA TRBV20-1 CSARHGSSGANVLTF TGCAGTGCTAGACACGGGAGCTCTGGGGCCAACGTCCTGACTTTC
TRBJ2-7 NA 12 NA TRBV3-1 CASSRNIYEQYF TGTGCCAGCAGCCGAAACATTTACGAGCAGTACTTC
TRBJ1-6 NA 15 NA TRBV28 CASSLGLGYNSPLHF TGTGCCAGCAGTTTAGGACTGGGATATAATTCACCCCTCCACTTT
TRBJ2-1 TRBD2 16 NA TRBV9 CASSPTSGRPYNEQFF TGTGCCAGCAGCCCCACTAGCGGGAGACCCTACAATGAGCAGTTCTTC
TRBJ2-2 NA 12 NA TRBV7-9 CASSLLGGELFF TGTGCCAGCAGCCTTCTCGGTGGGGAGCTGTTTTTT
TRBJ1-1 NA 14 many TRBV6-5 CASSPYYWNTEAFF TGTGCCAGCAGTCCTTATTACTGGAACACTGAAGCTTTCTTT
TRBJ2-1 NA 14 NA TRBV5-1 CASIKESSYNEQFF TGCGCCAGCATTAAGGAGAGCTCCTACAATGAGCAGTTCTTC
TRBJ2-6 NA 18 NA TRBV28 CASSTLRQVNSGANVLTF TGTGCCAGCAGTACTTTGAGACAGGTGAACTCTGGGGCCAACGTCCTGACTTTC
TRBJ2-1 NA 15 once TRBV29-1 CSVDSGTKTYNEQFF TGCAGCGTTGACTCCGGGACAAAGACCTACAATGAGCAGTTCTTC
TRBJ1-1 NA 14 few TRBV12-3/TRBV12-4 CASSLIYEDTEAFF TGTGCCAGCAGTTTAATTTACGAGGACACTGAAGCTTTCTTT
TRBJ2-7 NA 10 many TRBV29-1 CSVGDSEQYF TGCAGCGTTGGGGACTCCGAGCAGTACTTC
TRBJ2-5 NA 14 NA TRBV29-1 CSVGGRNARETQYF TGCAGCGTTGGAGGTAGAAACGCAAGAGAGACCCAGTACTTC
TRBJ2-3 NA 15 NA TRBV20-1 CSARDGGVSTDTQYF TGCAGTGCTAGAGATGGGGGAGTAAGCACAGATACGCAGTATTTT
TRBJ2-2 NA 13 NA TRBV29-1 CSVAAVNTGELFF TGCAGCGTTGCGGCAGTCAACACCGGGGAGCTGTTTTTT
TRBJ2-1 TRBD2 14 NA TRBV20-1 CSARTTSGYNEQFF TGCAGTGCTAGAACCACTAGCGGATACAATGAGCAGTTCTTC
TRBJ1-5 NA 17 few TRBV24-1 CATSDPRAGDGNQPQHF TGTGCCACCAGTGATCCCAGGGCGGGGGATGGCAATCAGCCCCAGCATTTT
TRBJ2-5 NA 13 NA TRBV20-1 CSARRANPTQQYF TGCAGTGCTAGAAGGGCCAATCCTACGCAGCAGTACTTC
TRBJ2-7 NA 17 NA TRBV28 CASSYRAVGSLSYEQYF TGTGCCAGCAGTTACAGGGCCGTAGGTTCTTTATCGTACGAGCAGTACTTC